This entry features one T cell receptor (beta chain) sequence. What it recognizes is unknown. This sample is part of a study of T cell responses to AZD1222 COVID-19 vaccine. TCRdb keeps only in-frame clones here, not all; method: immunoSEQ multiplex PCR. The sample has around 130,000 clones; 91% are singletons. CDR1 and CDR2 from the germline V gene are LGHNA and YNFKEQ. V lost 4 bases and J lost 2, with 14 bases in between. This CDR3 region has 15 residues. Study-level results: None of the repertoires were sampled until the peak T cell response had passed. Regions 160-218 and 743-854 dominated among vaccine-associated CD4 TCRs spanning spike.

This sample comprised peripheral blood, obtained on day 0 of AZD1222 vaccination. The sequence derives from an adult in good health. J is TRBJ1-1 and V is TRBV4-2, with D hard to call. The CDR3 spells CASSLGRGVNTEAFF. Here the CDR3 DNA reads TGTGCCAGCAGCCTCGGTCGAGGCGTTAACACTGAAGCTTTCTTT.